The present entry profiles one TCR beta chain with its context. In its sample, this clone was seen once. Its antigen specificity is not known. No base quality information exists; no much larger clone differs at one position. The time point label corresponds to: baseline before first vaccination. Samples from vaccinated people were obtained from the UK trials COV001 and COV002, which included a single-blind randomized controlled phase 2/3 trial of AZD1222 (ChAdOx1 nCoV-19) in healthy adults. For TCRbeta chain sequencing, PBMC samples from trial participants were taken at day 0 and at day 28 after the second dose. The CDR3 regions of human TCRbeta chains were subjected to immunosequencing. The study's processing was this. TCRs in the repertoires were matched against a reference library of SARS-CoV-2-specific TCRs that had been generated with the MIRA antigen-specificity platform. Breadth meant the fraction of unique TCRs that were SARS-CoV-2-associated, whereas depth meant the fraction of total T cells that were SARS-CoV-2-associated. Using the MIRA data, each spike-specific TCR was assigned both to the spike region to which the TCR was reactive and to a CD4 or CD8 class. Log10-transformed breadth and depth values were compared by one-way ANOVA with Sidak's multiple comparisons tests. This is the immuneACCESS table as TCRdb keeps it, with only in-frame sequences that have V and J called. A part of the clones is gone; compared with another copy, unresolved V genes explain less than half, and the rest is unexplained. V, J and clone size reflect that table, while D and trimming were determined from the DNA. In all, the sample holds roughly 130,000 clones, and approximately 83% of those were seen once. The top ten constitute approximately 1.5% of the sample.

The sample belongs to a study of T cell responses to AZD1222 COVID-19 vaccine (dated by TCRdb to the early 2020s). Describing the broader study: AZD1222 recipients whose second dose came at about 4 weeks and those whose second dose came at about 12 weeks were combined into one group, since spike-specific TCR depth and breadth did not differ between the two schedules. Trial participants were enrolled by age into subgroups of 18-55, 56-69 and 70-plus years, and roughly 150, 30 and 60 TCR-sequenced participants, respectively, were included in these subgroups. TCR sequencing was performed for 230 to 250 trial participants, of whom some 200 were given two doses of AZD1222 and some 25 were given two doses of MenACWY control vaccine.

Study-level results and caveats: The 56-69-year group was small, and its depth increase did not reach significance, likely because of low power. Participants were mostly white British and included more females than males, and it was suggested by the authors that clonal diversity may have been underestimated. Spike-specific TCR breadth and depth rose significantly after two AZD1222 doses compared with day 0 and with MenACWY recipients. Conclusions about previously exposed vaccinees are limited because only a handful of AZD1222 recipients were SARS-CoV-2 seropositive at baseline. CD4 TCRs associated with the vaccine covered the entire spike protein, and the dominant responses were in regions 160-218 and 743-854. Nearly half of unique spike-specific TCRs reportedly recognized epitopes outside regions mutated in the B.1.351 and B.1.1.7 variants. Because no day 14 peak-response samples were available, the repertoires could be characterized only after the peak T cell response.

This specimen consisted of peripheral blood, obtained on day 0 of AZD1222 vaccination. The origin of this receptor is an adult in good health.

The CDR3: CASSFGTRGALGENIQYF. The DNA is TGCGCCAGCAGCTTTGGGACCCGGGGCGCCCTAGGGGAAAACATTCAGTACTTC. The sequence links TRBV5-1 to TRBJ2-4; the D call is tentative, TRBD1 or TRBD2, as each matches 5 bases. From the cysteine up to the phenylalanine, the CDR3 has a length of 18 residues. Only the CDR3 DNA is retained, 54 bases long and in frame from the first base. The junction carries 23 bases between V and J, which are trimmed by 2 bases and 5 bases respectively. Based on the germline V gene, the CDR1 and CDR2 sequences are SGHRS and YFSETQ.